This T cell receptor (beta chain) was identified in a study of read filtering for tumor transcriptome and immune sequencing. Study-wide background: 8 or 9 patients were R-ISS I, roughly 17 were R-ISS II, more than five were R-ISS III. TCR-mapped reads were about 3.5 to 10.27 million with IR-seq versus about 80 to 1273 with RNA-seq.

The library was built from roughly 400 ng RNA with molecular barcoded adaptors for alpha/delta and beta/gamma chains. TCRdb re-analysed the reads in MiXCR, keeping a single row per CDR3 protein. The sample carries tens of thousands of distinct CDR3 sequences, around 21% recorded once. From germline, CDR1 is SGHDT and CDR2 YYEEEE. Trimming pared 1 base from V and 3 bases from J, leaving 15 bases between. CDR3 length: 16 residues. In its sample, this clonotype was seen many times. Material for sequencing was a population of CD138-negative cells sorted from bone marrow. The origin of this receptor is a donor aged 40 or over with multiple myeloma. The V and J genes are TRBV5-6 and TRBJ2-3, with D tentatively TRBD2 (5 bases). The DNA of the CDR3 is TGTGCCAGCAGCTTGTCCGGGGATCGGAGGACAGATACGCAGTATTTT. Translated, it gives CASSLSGDRRTDTQYF.